This T cell receptor beta chain is from a study of identical twins. Overall study results and limits: Insertions ran lower in abundant cord blood beta clonotypes, though not in memory repertoires.

TCRdb itself ran the 5' RACE reads through MiXCR, one entry per CDR3 protein. This table has around 1.7 million distinct CDR3 sequences, about 31% appearing once. This clonotype appeared once. What it binds is not known. V shed 1 base, J shed 2 bases, and the junction held 4 bases outside the gene matches. The germline CDR1 and CDR2 sequences are SGHRS and YFSETQ. This CDR3 is built from 16 residues. The sequencing input was cord blood. This sequence joins TRBV5-1 and TRBJ2-3; 10 bases agree with TRBD2. The sequence derives from a newborn girl in good health. CDR3 nucleotides: TGCGCCAGCAGCTTGAGCGGGGGGGCCATCACAGATACGCAGTATTTT. It is translated as CASSLSGGAITDTQYF. Together with reference TRBV5-1 and TRBJ2-3, the CDR3 gives the full variable domain: KAGVTQTPRYLIKTRGQQVTLSCSPISGHRSVSWYQQTPGQGLQFLFEYFSETQRNKGNFPGRFSGRQFSNSRSEMNVSTLELGDSALYLCASSLSGGAITDTQYFGPGTRLTVL.